The 15 T cell receptor beta chains below all came from one sample that was sequenced in a study of blood T cell repertoires in COVID-19. Produced via immunoSEQ multiplex PCR; TCRdb's table is partial and in-frame only. The sample lists hundreds of thousands of clones, approximately 86% occurring once. Sequencing used PBMCs or T cells enriched from blood (not recorded which). Source of these receptors: a woman aged 55-70 years who had recovered from COVID-19.

In its sample, this clone was seen a few times. This chain uses TRBV10-1 with TRBJ2-1; 9 bases match TRBD2. Germline V CDR1 and CDR2: WNHNN, SYGVQD (reference sequence). CDR3 length: 14 amino acids. V was pared by 8 bases and J by 8 bases, with 10 bases of the junction left unmatched. The CDR3 DNA sequence: TGCGCCAGCGCTTGGCCTGGGACTAGCTATGAGCAGTTCTTC. It translates to CASAWPGTSYEQFF.

V is TRBV10-3 and J is TRBJ1-1; D gene uncertain. Per germline, CDR1 ENHRY and CDR2 SYGVKD. Trimming shortened V by 0 bases and J by 4 bases, and 9 bases separated the two germline ends. CDR3 length equals 14 residues. The DNA of the CDR3 is TGTGCCATCAGTGAGTCGGGAGGGAGCACTGAAGCTTTCTTT. Translating gives CAISESGGSTEAFF.

The gene calls are TRBV2 and TRBJ1-4; D is undetermined. The CDR3 length is 13 residues. CDR1 and CDR2 from the germline V gene are SNHLY and FYNNEI. Trimming cost V 6 bases and J 4 bases, with 9 bases left between them. The CDR3 is CASRRTFNEKLFF. The CDR3, as DNA: TGTGCCAGCAGGCGGACTTTTAATGAAAAACTGTTTTTT.

This rearrangement joins TRBV2 to TRBJ1-6; D unresolved. This CDR3 region has 16 residues. V lost 6 bases and J lost 0, with 12 bases in between. Germline lookup yields CDR1 SNHLY and CDR2 FYNNEI. The CDR3 reads CASSPSGSSYNSPLHF. The CDR3 coding sequence is TGTGCCAGCAGCCCCTCGGGGAGCTCCTATAATTCACCCCTCCACTTT. The variable domain in full, completed from reference TRBV2 and TRBJ1-6, reads EPEVTQTPSHQVTQMGQEVILRCVPISNHLYFYWYRQILGQKVEFLVSFYNNEISEKSEIFDDQFSVERPDGSNFTLKIRSTKLEDSAMYFCASSPSGSSYNSPLHFGNGTRLTVT.

The rearrangement links TRBV4-1 to TRBJ2-5; D might be TRBD2 (5 bases). Germline V gene lookup returns CDR1 MGHRA and CDR2 YSYEKL. The CDR3 contains 12 residues. The V and J ends lost 8 bases and 9 bases respectively, with 16 bases between them. CDR3 DNA: TGCGCCAGCCTCCGCGGGCAGTGGGCCCAGTACTTC. Protein: CASLRGQWAQYF.

This chain uses TRBV15 with TRBJ1-1; 8 nucleotides line up with TRBD1. After removal of 0 bases from V and 1 base from J, the junction contained 13 bases not matched to a gene. The germline V gene has CDR1 LNHNV and CDR2 YYDKDF (reference sequence). CDR3 length: 19 residues. In nucleotides, the CDR3 is TGTGCCACCAGCAGAGACCGGTTCGTAGTAGGACAGGGGAACACTGAAGCTTTCTTT. It specifies CATSRDRFVVGQGNTEAFF.

This chain connects TRBV5-1 to TRBJ2-3; D unclear. Trimming removed 4 bases from V and 0 bases from J, with 9 bases in between. Germline CDR1 SGHRS, CDR2 YFSETQ. This CDR3 comprises 14 residues. For the CDR3, the DNA is TGCGCCAGCAGCCTCCTGAGCAGCACAGATACGCAGTATTTT. It encodes CASSLLSSTDTQYF. Full variable domain (rest looked up from reference TRBV5-1 and TRBJ2-3): KAGVTQTPRYLIKTRGQQVTLSCSPISGHRSVSWYQQTPGQGLQFLFEYFSETQRNKGNFPGRFSGRQFSNSRSEMNVSTLELGDSALYLCASSLLSSTDTQYFGPGTRLTVL.

This chain links TRBV7-9 with TRBJ2-1, with 9 bases lining up with TRBD1. The length of the CDR3 is 15 residues. V was clipped by 5 bases and J by 5 bases; unmatched bases: 7. Germline CDR1 reads SEHNR; CDR2 reads FQNEAQ (reference sequence). This chain's CDR3 is CASSKGQGGHNEQFF. The CDR3, as DNA: TGTGCCAGCAGCAAGGGACAGGGAGGCCACAATGAGCAGTTCTTC.

This chain joins TRBV19 and TRBJ1-1, with D tentatively TRBD1 (6 bases). This CDR3 has 15 residues. Germline assignment: CDR1 LNHDA and CDR2 SQIVND (reference sequence). Trimming removed 5 bases at V and 1 base at J, with 14 bases between. In DNA, the CDR3 is TGTGCCAGTAGTCCCTGGACAGAGCCGAACACTGAAGCTTTCTTT. Encoded protein: CASSPWTEPNTEAFF.

The chain uses TRBV6-2 or TRBV6-3 and TRBJ2-3; D not resolved. The V end lost 5 bases, the J end lost 4 bases, and 10 bases lay between the germline ends. Germline CDR1 and CDR2: MNHEY and SVGEGT. The CDR3 spans 13 residues. CDR3 coding DNA: TGTGCCAGCAGTAGAGACACGTCAGATACGCAGTATTTT. Translation gives CASSRDTSDTQYF.

The CDR3 sequence is CASSEGRALGESEAFF. DNA of the CDR3: TGTGCCAGCAGTGAGGGCAGGGCGCTAGGTGAGAGCGAAGCTTTCTTT. This chain joins TRBV6-1 and TRBJ1-1; the D gene is possibly TRBD1 (5 bases). The germline CDR1 and CDR2 sequences are MNHNS and SASEGT. Trimming pared 3 bases from V and 8 bases from J, leaving 22 bases between. The CDR3 has 16 amino acids.

J is TRBJ2-2 and V is TRBV5-1; 7 nucleotides line up with TRBD1. V lost 4 bases, J lost 2 bases, and 11 bases stayed unmatched. Looked up from germline, CDR1 is SGHRS and CDR2 is YFSETQ. The length of the CDR3 is 17 residues. CDR3 in DNA: TGCGCCAGCAGCCCCGGGCTCGGGACAGCCAACACCGGGGAGCTGTTTTTT. Residues: CASSPGLGTANTGELFF.

The chain recombines TRBV6-5 with TRBJ2-1; 8 bases are shared with TRBD1. Germline-derived CDR1 and CDR2 are MNHEY and SVGAGI. The CDR3 runs to 16 residues. V gave up 3 bases and J gave up 7 bases; unmatched junction bases: 11. The CDR3 DNA follows: TGTGCCAGCAGTTATATGAACAGGGGGATATTGAATGAGCAGTTCTTC. Translating it yields CASSYMNRGILNEQFF.

This clone was seen more than once but under ten times. The chain combines TRBV7-4 with TRBJ1-6; no firm D call. Trimming pared 1 base from V and 8 bases from J, leaving 12 bases between. There are 15 residues in the CDR3. CDR1 is SGHVT and CDR2 is SQSDAQ in the germline V gene. The CDR3 nucleotides are TGTGCCAGCAGCTTAGTATTGTCCTCCTATTCACCCCTCCACTTT. It codes for CASSLVLSSYSPLHF.

With regard to this clone: This sample also contains other DNA sequences that code for the same CDR3. The genes are TRBV3-1 (or the pseudogene TRBV3-2) and TRBJ1-1; D is undetermined. CDR1 and CDR2 from the germline V gene are LGHDT and YNNKEL (reference sequence). This CDR3 is built from 12 residues. Trimming cost V 3 bases and J 1 base, with 3 bases left between them. The DNA for the CDR3 is TGTGCCAGCAGCCAGAGGAACACTGAAGCTTTCTTT. Protein product: CASSQRNTEAFF.